These 14 T cell receptor beta chains were all obtained from the same sample, sequenced in a study of CD8+ T cells in alopecia areata. Treatment in this sample: oral pan-JAK inhibitor, 5-10 mg twice daily. RNA extraction was followed by reverse transcription into cDNA, which acted as the sequencing template. Only in-frame clones appear in the TCRdb table, and some are missing; sequencing was by immunoSEQ multiplex PCR. The sample shows hundreds of thousands of clones, around three fifths of them seen only once. The sample here was CD4+ T cells sorted from blood, taken at approximately week 51, from a patient treated with tofacitinib. These receptors originate from a human donor with alopecia areata.

This clone was counted a few times. This rearrangement joins TRBV2 to TRBJ2-1; no firm D call. Germline loops: CDR1 SNHLY, CDR2 FYNNEI. The CDR3 is 14 residues long. V lost 1 base and J 4 bases, leaving 8 bases between the germline ends. The CDR3 region has the DNA TGTGCCAGCAGTGAAGAGGCGGAGTACAATGAGCAGTTCTTC. This codes for CASSEEAEYNEQFF.

This clone turned up a few times. The rearrangement joins TRBV29-1 to TRBJ2-5; 7 bases match TRBD1. Unmatched junction bases numbered 5, after V lost 6 bases and J lost 1 base. Germline V gene lookup returns CDR1 SQVTM and CDR2 ANQGSEA. The CDR3 covers 13 residues. CDR3 nucleotide sequence: TGCAGCGTAAGACAGGGAGCCCAAGAGACCCAGTACTTC. Translating gives CSVRQGAQETQYF.

The CDR3: CSVAQPLAQYF. The CDR3 region has the DNA TGCAGCGTTGCACAGCCCCTGGCACAGTATTTT. The chain employs TRBV29-1 and TRBJ2-3; D is uncertain. Germline CDR1 reads SQVTM; CDR2 reads ANQGSEA. CDR3 length: 11 amino acids. V was pared by 4 bases and J by 12 bases, with 14 bases between.

The V call is TRBV4-2, the J call TRBJ2-5; TRBD2 matches 11 bases. CDR3 length: 17 residues. J was trimmed by 2 bases and V by 2 bases; bases with no gene match: 7. Germline assignment: CDR1 LGHNA and CDR2 YNFKEQ. The CDR3, as DNA: TGTGCCAGCAGCCAATCGTTAGCGGGGGGGCCTCAAGAGACCCAGTACTTC. Its protein product is CASSQSLAGGPQETQYF.

This clone was observed once. In DNA form, the CDR3 reads TGCAGCGTCGGTCCCGGGACAGGGTACGCGGAGACCCAGTACTTC. The encoded protein is CSVGPGTGYAETQYF. This chain uses TRBV29-1 with TRBJ2-5; 9 bases map to TRBD1. The CDR3 contains 15 residues. V gave up 6 bases and J gave up 5 bases; unmatched junction bases: 13. Germline CDR1 is SQVTM and CDR2 is ANQGSEA.

The V call is TRBV30, the J call TRBJ2-1; D ambiguous. Germline CDR1 reads GTSNPN; CDR2 reads SVGIG (reference sequence). Trimming stripped 4 bases from V and 2 bases from J, with 15 bases between. CDR3 length: 15 amino acids. The CDR3 is CAWKRAGTTYNEQFF. The CDR3 DNA sequence: TGTGCCTGGAAAAGGGCCGGCACCACCTACAATGAGCAGTTCTTC.

The CDR3, as DNA: TGTGCCAGCAGCCCGGACAGGGGCCATTCACCCCTCCACTTT. Its translation: CASSPDRGHSPLHF. V usage is TRBV16 and J usage is TRBJ1-6; 9 bases match TRBD1. CDR3 size: 14 residues. With V trimmed by 4 bases and J by 8 bases, 3 bases remained unmatched. Germline V gene sequence: CDR1 KGHSY, CDR2 FQNENV.

V is TRBV7-9 and J is TRBJ2-5; D call uncertain. With 5 bases removed from V and 4 bases from J, the gap between germline ends came to 11 bases. The CDR3 is 13 amino acids. The germline gives CDR1 SEHNR, CDR2 FQNEAQ (reference sequence). The CDR3 DNA sequence: TGTGCCAGCAGCGGAGTCCAAGGAGAGACCCAGTACTTC. This codes for CASSGVQGETQYF.

The rearrangement links TRBV7-2 to TRBJ1-6; possibly TRBD1 for D (6 bases). The CDR3 runs 13 residues. Trimming took 1 base from V and 15 from J, leaving 13 bases between them. Germline V gives CDR1 SGHTA, CDR2 FQGNSA. The CDR3 DNA reads TGTGCCAGCAGCTTAGGGGGGCCCTGGAACCTCCACTTT. Amino acid sequence: CASSLGGPWNLHF.

The V call is TRBV7-3, the J call TRBJ2-7, with no clear D. V lost 5 bases and J 7 bases, leaving 18 bases between the germline ends. Germline loops: CDR1 SGHTA, CDR2 FQGTGA. This CDR3 is 14 amino acids long. CDR3 loop: CASSLNPSHREQYF. In nucleotides, the CDR3 is TGTGCCAGCAGCCTAAACCCGAGTCATCGGGAGCAGTACTTC.

The gene calls are TRBV6-5 and TRBJ2-7; 9 nucleotides align to TRBD2. The ends lost 6 bases at V and 2 bases at J; junction bases unmatched: 5. This CDR3 comprises 14 residues. Germline loops: CDR1 MNHEY, CDR2 SVGAGI. The CDR3 bases are TGTGCCAGCAGGACGAGCGGGGGGCCCTACGAGCAGTACTTC. Amino acid sequence: CASRTSGGPYEQYF.

In this sample, this clone turned up once. V gene TRBV4-3 combines with J gene TRBJ2-3; D ambiguous. Germline V lookup: CDR1 LGHNA, CDR2 YSLEER. Trimming left V 2 bases short and J 8 bases short, with 14 bases between. The CDR3 runs 14 residues. The chain's CDR3 is CASSQSRWGGTQYF. In nucleotides, the CDR3 is TGCGCCAGCAGCCAATCTAGGTGGGGTGGTACGCAGTATTTT.

The rearrangement uses TRBV9 and TRBJ1-5, with D perhaps matching TRBD1 (6 bases). Germline lookup yields CDR1 SGDLS and CDR2 YYNGEE. The CDR3 runs to 13 residues. The V gene lost 4 bases and the J gene lost 4 bases, with 9 bases spanning the gap. CDR3 residues: CASSPDSNQPQHF. The DNA for the CDR3 is TGTGCCAGCAGCCCGGACAGTAATCAGCCCCAGCATTTT. Drawing the rest from reference TRBV9 and TRBJ1-5, the complete variable domain is DSGVTQTPKHLITATGQRVTLRCSPRSGDLSVYWYQQSLDQGLQFLIQYYNGEERAKGNILERFSAQQFPDLHSELNLSSLELGDSALYFCASSPDSNQPQHFGDGTRLSIL.

This clone came up a few times. The rearrangement uses TRBV14 and TRBJ2-3; D gene uncertain. Between the trimmed V and J ends, which lost 6 bases and 7 bases, there was a span of 11 bases. Germline CDR1 is SGHDN and CDR2 is FVKESK. This CDR3 is 12 amino acids long. The CDR3 reads CASSLTRNTQYF. In nucleotides, the CDR3 is TGTGCCAGCAGTCTGACTCGTAATACGCAGTATTTT.